The source of this TCR beta chain is a study of T cell clones after liver transplantation (dated by TCRdb to about 2019). With respect to the entire study: The samples were obtained from ITN030ST, a randomized trial that attempted immunosuppression withdrawal within 2 years after liver transplantation. Donor-reactive T cell clones were identified using TCRbeta sequencing after a pre-transplant mixed lymphocyte reaction and were then followed in post-transplant blood. Three of the eight recipients were HCV-positive; the others were transplanted for non-autoimmune, non-viral indications. Tolerance was defined as complete withdrawal of immunosuppression for at least one year without a rise in liver enzymes beyond twice the upper limit of normal. A cohort of 8 liver transplant recipients was studied, of whom 3 were classified as tolerant and 5 as non-tolerant. Subjects received no induction therapy and standard immunosuppression until randomization at 12-24 months post-transplant. Blood samples were taken pre-transplant, pre-randomization before withdrawal, and post-randomization after full withdrawal or failed withdrawal. Third party-reactive TCRbeta sequences were also identified from pre-transplant MLRs to serve as an antigen-independent comparator for donor-reactive sequences.

Thawed unstimulated PBMCs were stained for CD3, CD4 and CD8 and FACS-sorted into CD3+CD4+ and CD3+CD8+ populations. Randomization to immunosuppression withdrawal applied to every one of the 8 studied subjects. Genomic DNA was isolated with the Qiagen DNeasy Blood and Tissue Kit. Beyond this particular receptor, the publication reports: When repertoire turnover was taken into account, detection of donor-reactive sequences was significantly reduced in 7 of 8 subjects for CD4 and in 8 of 8 subjects for CD8. The conclusions were considered preliminary, being limited by small, heterogeneous patient numbers and non-standardized post-transplant time points. In two subjects, low numbers of available donor cells limited the measurable donor-reactive repertoire. Donor-reactive sequences decreased more than third party-reactive sequences, which suggests partial antigen-specific deletion that was not related to withdrawal success. Because allograft tissue specimens were not available, migration of donor-reactive T cells into the graft, rather than deletion, may have occurred. In 5 of 8 subjects, regardless of tolerance or HCV status, circulating donor-reactive CD4 TCRbeta sequences dropped significantly post-transplant.

Using immunoSEQ, frozen genomic DNA was subjected to high-throughput TCRbeta CDR3 sequencing, a process that included PCR amplification, mapping, bias correction and internal controls. Regarding the original processing steps: Productive rearrangements were retained, and unique TCRbeta sequences were defined by the CDR3 nucleotide sequence together with the V and J gene. For a sequence to be called donor-reactive, it needed a frequency of at least 0.01% and at least 5-fold expansion in CFSE-low cells compared with unstimulated pre-transplant cells. To ensure at least 90% detection power, minimum frequency thresholds were set for each subject based on that subject's lowest-template unstimulated sample. Jensen-Shannon divergence between the top 1000 TCRbeta sequences post-transplant and pre-transplant was used to measure repertoire turnover. Two-sided Fisher's exact tests were used to test for changes in the detection of donor-reactive sequences. TCRdb's version of the immuneACCESS table is confined to in-frame rearrangements and falls short of the full clone set. An unresolved V gene accounts for under half of the shortfall where checked; the remainder is of unknown origin. Clone size and V and J calls were adopted from that table, with D and trimming inferred from the DNA. The sample table shows more than 75,000 clones, and 65% to 85% are seen once. 0.45% to 0.6% of the sample lies in the top ten.

In this sample, this clone turned up once. Its antigen has not been determined. The record has no base qualities; no much larger clone is one base away. Germline trimming amounts to 2 bases on V and 7 bases on J, with 12 as the count of junction bases outside the gene matches. The CDR3 has 17 amino acids, counting the end cysteine and phenylalanine. Solely the CDR3 DNA is kept, with 51 bases framed from the first base. Taken from the germline V gene, the CDR1 and CDR2 loops are SGDLS and YYNGEE. The sequencing used CD4+ T cells from blood, collected around 42 months after liver transplant. This TCR derives from a human patient who received a liver transplant. Following transplantation, T cells from the graft donor may be among those present. The V and J segments used are TRBV9 and TRBJ1-2; 12 of the junction bases match TRBD1. Here is the DNA: TGTGCCAGCAGCGTGGATTTGGGACAGGGGGCAGTGGGTGGCTACACCTTC. It encodes CASSVDLGQGAVGGYTF.